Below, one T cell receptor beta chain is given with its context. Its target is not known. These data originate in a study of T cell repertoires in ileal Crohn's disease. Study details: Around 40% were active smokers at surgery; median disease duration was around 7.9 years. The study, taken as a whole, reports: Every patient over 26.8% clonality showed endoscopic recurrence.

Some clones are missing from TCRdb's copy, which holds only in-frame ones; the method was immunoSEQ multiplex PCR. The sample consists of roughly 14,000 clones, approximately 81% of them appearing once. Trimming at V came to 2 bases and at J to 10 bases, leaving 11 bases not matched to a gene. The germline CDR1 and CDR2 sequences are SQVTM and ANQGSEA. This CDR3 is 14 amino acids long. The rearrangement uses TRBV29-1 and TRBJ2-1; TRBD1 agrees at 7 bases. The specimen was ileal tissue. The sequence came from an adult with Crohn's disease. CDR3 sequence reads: CSVELDRSPGEQFF. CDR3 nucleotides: TGCAGCGTTGAATTGGACAGGTCCCCCGGAGAGCAGTTCTTC.